Listed below are T cell receptor beta chains from one sample, sequenced in a study of T cell repertoires in cytomegalovirus infection. Each CDR3 protein is one row after TCRdb ran MiXCR on the reads. The repertoire consists of about 310,000 distinct CDR3 sequences, with approximately 25% occurring once and the leading ten covering 10% to 15%. These receptors' targets are unknown. The sequences come from cultured PBMCs, collected from culture after CMV antigen stimulation. The receptor set was obtained from a human donor in good health (CMV status not recorded). Some clones in this sample may be carry-over from other donors' samples. CDR3s include the opening cysteine and the closing phenylalanine or tryptophan. The order of the fields is J gene, D gene, clone size, V gene, CDR3 DNA, CDR3 protein. A D gene is named only where the DNA matches it firmly. Expanded clones get a size class; other rows say once, few or many, or leave the size out.

j_call: TRBJ1-1; d_call: TRBD1; clone_size: -; v_call: TRBV20-1; cdr3_nt: TGCAGTGCTAGAGATACCGGGACAGGGTACACTGAAGCTTTCTTT; cdr3_aa: CSARDTGTGYTEAFF
j_call: TRBJ1-1; d_call: -; clone_size: -; v_call: TRBV15; cdr3_nt: TGTGCCACCAGCAGAGCCCGGGCCGAAGCTTTCTTT; cdr3_aa: CATSRARAEAFF
j_call: TRBJ2-3; d_call: -; clone_size: many; v_call: TRBV7-2; cdr3_nt: TGTGCCAGCAGCAGGACCTACACAGATACGCAGTATTTT; cdr3_aa: CASSRTYTDTQYF
j_call: TRBJ2-5; d_call: -; clone_size: -; v_call: TRBV28; cdr3_nt: TGTGCCAGCAGTTTAAATGACAAGCAAGAGACCCAGTACTTC; cdr3_aa: CASSLNDKQETQYF
j_call: TRBJ1-1; d_call: TRBD1; clone_size: -; v_call: TRBV24-1; cdr3_nt: TGTGCCACCAGTCTCTCAGGGGGCACTGAAGCTTTCTTT; cdr3_aa: CATSLSGGTEAFF
j_call: TRBJ1-6; d_call: -; clone_size: -; v_call: TRBV4-1; cdr3_nt: TGCGCCAGCAGCCAAGAGGGGGGTTCACCCCTCCACTTT; cdr3_aa: CASSQEGGSPLHF
j_call: TRBJ2-1; d_call: -; clone_size: -; v_call: TRBV6-2/TRBV6-3; cdr3_nt: TGTGCCAGCACCAACACACGGGGTGGTGAGCAGTTCTTC; cdr3_aa: CASTNTRGGEQFF
j_call: TRBJ2-5; d_call: -; clone_size: -; v_call: TRBV4-1; cdr3_nt: TGCGCCAGCAGCCCTCGGCAGGGGGGCGCACAAGAGACCCAGTACTTC; cdr3_aa: CASSPRQGGAQETQYF
j_call: TRBJ2-3; d_call: -; clone_size: -; v_call: TRBV12-3/TRBV12-4; cdr3_nt: TGTGCCAGCAGTTTGCAGGGGAGTAGAGGGGATACGCAGTATTTT; cdr3_aa: CASSLQGSRGDTQYF
j_call: TRBJ2-1; d_call: -; clone_size: many; v_call: TRBV11-3; cdr3_nt: TGTGCCAGCAGCAAGAGGGGGGATGAGCAGTTCTTC; cdr3_aa: CASSKRGDEQFF
j_call: TRBJ2-1; d_call: TRBD1; clone_size: -; v_call: TRBV11-2; cdr3_nt: TGTGCCAGCAGCTTAGATTGGGGGACAGGGTTTAGTAGGAATGAGCAGTTCTTC; cdr3_aa: CASSLDWGTGFSRNEQFF
j_call: TRBJ2-2; d_call: TRBD2; clone_size: -; v_call: TRBV24-1; cdr3_nt: TGTGCCACCAGCGGGAGGAGCGTTCCCGGGGAGCTGTTTTTT; cdr3_aa: CATSGRSVPGELFF
j_call: TRBJ2-3; d_call: -; clone_size: many; v_call: TRBV24-1; cdr3_nt: TGTGCCACCAGTGATCAACCGGTGGGGACGCGTAGCACAGATACGCAGTATTTT; cdr3_aa: CATSDQPVGTRSTDTQYF
j_call: TRBJ1-1; d_call: -; clone_size: few; v_call: TRBV12-3/TRBV12-4; cdr3_nt: TGTGCCAGCAGTCCTACTACATTAAACACTGAAGCTTTCTTT; cdr3_aa: CASSPTTLNTEAFF
j_call: TRBJ1-5; d_call: TRBD1; clone_size: -; v_call: TRBV12-3/TRBV12-4; cdr3_nt: TGTGCCAGCAGTTCGGAGGGACAGGATCTGCCCCAGCATTTT; cdr3_aa: CASSSEGQDLPQHF
j_call: TRBJ2-5; d_call: TRBD2; clone_size: -; v_call: TRBV7-2; cdr3_nt: TGTGCCAGCAGCTCTGGACTAGCGGGAGAGGGGACCCAGTACTTC; cdr3_aa: CASSSGLAGEGTQYF
j_call: TRBJ2-3; d_call: TRBD2; clone_size: -; v_call: TRBV5-1; cdr3_nt: TGCGCCAGCTCGACGACTAGCGCTACAGATACGCAGTATTTT; cdr3_aa: CASSTTSATDTQYF
j_call: TRBJ1-2; d_call: -; clone_size: -; v_call: TRBV11-2; cdr3_nt: TGTGCCAGCAGCCGCACACAGGCCCCCATGGGCTACACCTTC; cdr3_aa: CASSRTQAPMGYTF